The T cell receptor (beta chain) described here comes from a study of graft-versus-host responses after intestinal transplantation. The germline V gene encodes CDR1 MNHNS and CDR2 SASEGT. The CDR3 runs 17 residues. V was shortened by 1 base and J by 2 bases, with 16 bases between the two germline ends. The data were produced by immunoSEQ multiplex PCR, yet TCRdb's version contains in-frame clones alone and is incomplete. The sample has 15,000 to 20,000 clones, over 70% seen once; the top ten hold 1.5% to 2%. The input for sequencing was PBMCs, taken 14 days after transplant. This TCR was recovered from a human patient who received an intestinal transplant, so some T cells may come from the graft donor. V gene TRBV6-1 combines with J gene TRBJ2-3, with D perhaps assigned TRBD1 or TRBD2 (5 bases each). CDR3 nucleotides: TGTGCCAGCAGTGAAGGCGCGTCCGGGACCCTCACAGATACGCAGTATTTT. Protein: CASSEGASGTLTDTQYF.